The clone carrying this T cell receptor (beta chain) has more than one count but fewer than ten. What it binds is unknown. TCRdb passed the 5' RACE reads through MiXCR, listing each CDR3 protein once. The table includes about 890,000 distinct CDR3 sequences, approximately 13% detected once. The data derive from a study of identical twins. The study's findings and limits: Zero-insertion analyses could be partly confounded by invariant MAIT and iNKT cells.

Between the trimmed V and J ends, which lost 0 bases and 7 bases, there was a span of 17 bases. The germline CDR1 and CDR2 sequences are SGDLS and YYNGEE. This CDR3 comprises 16 residues. The donors were all healthy and Caucasian. Separately, the same data were catalogued under a study of yellow fever vaccine responses in identical twins.

Sequencing used PBMCs. This chain links TRBV9 with TRBJ2-1; D might be TRBD1 or TRBD2, each matching 6 bases. The TCR originated in a woman under 30 in good health. CDR3 DNA sequence: TGTGCCAGCAGCGTAGCTACAGGGAGGCAAGGGAATGAGCAGTTCTTC. This translates into CASSVATGRQGNEQFF.